Listed below are T cell receptor beta chains from one sample, sequenced in a study of control samples from healthy donors and cancer patients. Method: immunoSEQ multiplex PCR; TCRdb's copy keeps in-frame clones and lacks some. The sample holds more than 150,000 clones, over 85% seen once. The sequencing sample was made of blood. These receptors were collected from a man in his fifties in good health. Both conserved end residues are part of each CDR3. The D gene is left open where the match is weak. Size values are once, few and many counts, or a class for expanded clones, and some rows have none.

>-|TRBV7-2|TRBJ1-2|-
TGTGCCAGCAGCTTTCGGGACCTAAACTATGGCTACACCTTC
CASSFRDLNYGYTF
>-|TRBV7-9|TRBJ2-5|-
TGTGCCAGCAGCTTTGGCTTGGAAGAGACCCAGTACTTC
CASSFGLEETQYF
>-|TRBV4-1|TRBJ2-3|-
TGCGCCAGCAGCCAAGTCGGGAGCAGTGCCGATACGCAGTATTTT
CASSQVGSSADTQYF
>few|TRBV28|TRBJ2-7|TRBD2
TGTGCCAGCAGCCCCTCCAGCGGGAGTCACGAGCAGTACTTC
CASSPSSGSHEQYF
>-|TRBV11-2|TRBJ2-7|-
TGTGCCAGCAGCTTAGGTTCTATGGGTCACTCCTACGAGCAGTACTTC
CASSLGSMGHSYEQYF
>-|TRBV28|TRBJ2-3|-
TGTGCCAGCAGCCCTGGGGCTACGGATACGCAGTATTTT
CASSPGATDTQYF
>-|TRBV29-1|TRBJ2-3|-
TGCAGCGTGCGGACTACTAGGGAAGATACGCAGTATTTT
CSVRTTREDTQYF
>-|TRBV28|TRBJ2-7|-
TGTGCCAGCAGCCCGGGAGCCTACGAGCAGTACTTC
CASSPGAYEQYF
>-|TRBV5-1|TRBJ2-7|-
TGCGCCAGCAGCACTCCCTCGGGCGACCTCTACGAGCAGTACTTC
CASSTPSGDLYEQYF
>medium-sized|TRBV18|TRBJ1-3|TRBD1
TGTGCCAGCTCTCGACAGGGGAAGGCTGGAAACACCATATATTTT
CASSRQGKAGNTIYF
>-|TRBV6-5|TRBJ2-5|TRBD2
TGTGCCAGCTGTCTAGCGGGAGTTGGAGGAGAGACCCAGTACTTC
CASCLAGVGGETQYF
>few|TRBV2|TRBJ1-2|-
TGTGCCAGCAGTTCCGGGTCCGGCGGCTATGGCTACACCTTC
CASSSGSGGYGYTF
>-|TRBV19|TRBJ1-1|-
TGTGCCAGTACCTTAAGGGGGGTGAACACTGAAGCTTTCTTT
CASTLRGVNTEAFF
>-|TRBV3-1/TRBV3-2|TRBJ1-1|-
TGTGCCAGCAGATCGTGGAACTCTGAAGCTTTCTTT
CASRSWNSEAFF
>few|TRBV6-1|TRBJ1-2|TRBD1
TGTGCCAGCAGTGACCAGACAGGGCTCTCGGGGTATGGCTACACCTTC
CASSDQTGLSGYGYTF
>-|TRBV7-7|TRBJ2-2|-
TGTGCTAGCAGCTTAGCGCCCACCGGGGAGCTGTTTTTT
CASSLAPTGELFF
>-|TRBV27|TRBJ1-6|-
TGTGCCAGCAGTTTACAGGGTTTATTGGATTCACCCCTCCACTTT
CASSLQGLLDSPLHF
>once|TRBV5-4|TRBJ2-7|TRBD2
TGTGCCAGCAGCTTTTGGGGACTAGGCGTGGGTGAGCAGTACTTC
CASSFWGLGVGEQYF
>-|TRBV6-5|TRBJ2-7|-
TGTGCCAGCAGCAAGGACTCCTACGAGCAGTACTTC
CASSKDSYEQYF
>-|TRBV28|TRBJ2-6|-
TGTGCCAGCAGCCCAAGGCTCTCTGGGGCCAACGTCCTGACTTTC
CASSPRLSGANVLTF
>-|TRBV10-1|TRBJ1-1|-
TGCGCCAGCAGTGTTACAGGGAACACTGAAGCTTTCTTT
CASSVTGNTEAFF
>-|TRBV9|TRBJ1-5|-
TGTGCCAGCAGCCAGGGGAGCAATCAGCCCCAGCATTTT
CASSQGSNQPQHF
>-|TRBV19|TRBJ1-3|-
TGTGCCAGTAAACCAGGGAACTCTGGAAACACCATATATTTT
CASKPGNSGNTIYF
>-|TRBV18|TRBJ1-1|TRBD1
TGTGCCAGCTCACTACGGACAGGGGACACTGAAGCTTTCTTT
CASSLRTGDTEAFF
>-|TRBV3-1/TRBV3-2|TRBJ2-7|TRBD1
TGTGCCAGCAGCCCCCGGCAGGGTGGGGACAGGGCCCACGAGCAGTACTTC
CASSPRQGGDRAHEQYF
>-|TRBV27|TRBJ1-1|-
TGTGCCAGCAGTCCAGGAGGGGTGAACACTGAAGCTTTCTTT
CASSPGGVNTEAFF
>once|TRBV18|TRBJ2-3|TRBD2
TGTGCCAGCTCACCCCAACTAGCGGGAGTGATAGATACGCAGTATTTT
CASSPQLAGVIDTQYF